One and the same sample provided the 8 T cell receptor beta chains below, sequenced in a study of cytomegalovirus exposure and HLA in healthy donors (TCRdb year 2017). Library method: the immunoSEQ multiplex PCR assay. In TCRdb, the immuneACCESS table is reduced to in-frame sequences with V and J assigned. These tables do not hold every clone; where another copy was compared, an unresolved V gene accounts for under half, and the others remain unexplained. Here the sample has about 260,000 clones; around 90% occur a single time. The ten most abundant clones make up around 3.1% of the sample. The sequenced material came from PBMCs. The receptors were gathered from a woman in her twenties or thirties in good health and CMV-seronegative.

This rearrangement joins TRBV5-4 to TRBJ2-7; perhaps TRBD2 as D (6 bases). This CDR3 has 15 amino acids. Looked up from germline, CDR1 is SGHNT and CDR2 is YYREEE (reference sequence). V was shortened by 4 bases and J by 4 bases, with 18 bases between the two germline ends. The CDR3, as DNA: TGTGCCAGCAGCGCAGGAGCGGGTGAAGGGTACGAGCAGTACTTC. Protein: CASSAGAGEGYEQYF.

This sequence joins TRBV11-2 and TRBJ1-1; D is undetermined. Per germline, CDR1 SGHAT and CDR2 FQNNGV. The V end lost 1 base, the J end lost 9 bases, and 18 bases lay between the germline ends. The CDR3 loop spans 15 amino acids. The CDR3 bases are TGTGCCAGCAGCTTAGGGGTCGGAGAAAGGAGGAAAGCTTTCTTT. Protein product: CASSLGVGERRKAFF.

V and J are TRBV5-4 and TRBJ2-7, with TRBD2 matching 9 bases. V shed 3 bases and J 4 bases; nucleotides not matched to a gene: 5. Germline V gives CDR1 SGHNT, CDR2 YYREEE (reference sequence). The CDR3 extends over 14 amino acids. Here the CDR3 reads CASSSGTSRYEQYF. DNA of the CDR3: TGTGCCAGCAGCTCCGGGACTAGCAGGTACGAGCAGTACTTC.

This sequence joins TRBV29-1 and TRBJ2-2, with 13 nucleotides matching TRBD2. Germline loops: CDR1 SQVTM, CDR2 ANQGSEA. The junction had 12 bases not matched to a gene; V was cut back by 5 bases and J by 6 bases. CDR3 length: 17 amino acids. CDR3 bases: TGCAGCGTTCGGCGGGGACTAGCGGGGAGTAGTGCCGGGGAGCTGTTTTTT. This translates into CSVRRGLAGSSAGELFF.

This chain links TRBV7-6 with TRBJ2-1; TRBD2 agrees at 10 bases. The V and J ends lost 5 bases and 4 bases, in that order; junction bases with no gene match: 5. This CDR3 is 15 amino acids long. Germline V gives CDR1 SGHVS, CDR2 FNYEAQ. The CDR3 bases are TGTGCCAGCAGCCTAATGACTAGCGGGTACAATGAGCAGTTCTTC. Protein product: CASSLMTSGYNEQFF.

This clone was seen more than once but under ten times. The V and J genes are TRBV19 and TRBJ1-1; unclear D gene. V gave up 3 bases and J gave up 1 base, with 3 bases separating them. This CDR3 has 12 residues. In germline, CDR1 is LNHDA, CDR2 SQIVND (reference sequence). This chain's CDR3 is CASSIQNTEAFF. The CDR3, as DNA: TGTGCCAGTAGTATTCAGAACACTGAAGCTTTCTTT.

This clone showed up just a few times. The chain is built from TRBV7-6 and TRBJ2-1, with 9 bases aligning to TRBD1. Per germline, CDR1 SGHVS and CDR2 FNYEAQ. The CDR3 is made up of 13 amino acids. The ends lost 2 bases at V and 8 bases at J; junction bases unmatched: 1. The CDR3 here is CASSLRTGDEQFF. The CDR3 DNA sequence: TGTGCCAGCAGCTTAAGGACAGGGGATGAGCAGTTCTTC.

The J gene is TRBJ2-3, the V gene TRBV10-3, with a tentative D call TRBD2 (6 bases). CDR3 size: 14 residues. Looked up from germline, CDR1 is ENHRY and CDR2 is SYGVKD. The ends were cut back, 6 bases at V and 1 base at J, with 11 bases in the middle. The CDR3 is CAISGTYRTDTQYF. The CDR3 nucleotides are TGTGCCATCAGCGGGACTTACCGCACAGATACGCAGTATTTT.